The 11 T cell receptor beta chains listed next were all sequenced from one sample in a study of control samples from healthy donors and cancer patients (dated by TCRdb to about 2020). Receptor amplification or capture employed the immunoSEQ multiplex PCR assay. What TCRdb holds here is the immuneACCESS table cut down to in-frame rearrangements. Part of the clones is not present; checked against another copy, under half of the missing clones reflect an unresolved V gene, and the others are unexplained. The sample table holds about 120,000 clones, of which about nine tenths were seen once. The biggest ten clones account for approximately 3.5% of the sample. The specimen sequenced was blood. Receptor source: a man between 40 and 49 years old in good health.

The V and J genes are TRBV13 and TRBJ1-2; no clear D. The CDR3 contains 14 residues. The germline V gene encodes CDR1 PRHDT and CDR2 FYEKMQ (reference sequence). Trimming shortened V by 5 bases and J by 4 bases, and 14 bases separated the two germline ends. The CDR3 DNA follows: TGTGCCAGCAGCGTCCGGGATAAGGGCTATGGCTACACCTTC. It encodes CASSVRDKGYGYTF.

The V gene is TRBV18, the J gene TRBJ2-7, with D perhaps TRBD1 or TRBD2 (6 bases each). The CDR3 covers 15 residues. Trimming pared 2 bases from V and 3 bases from J, leaving 14 bases between. The germline gives CDR1 KGHSH, CDR2 LQKENI. CDR3 nucleotide sequence: TGTGCCAGCTCACCAGGACAAGGGGGGCTCTACGAGCAGTACTTC. Translated, it gives CASSPGQGGLYEQYF.

This chain links TRBV9 with TRBJ1-5, with TRBD1 matching over 9 bases. Germline trimming cut 3 bases from V and 0 bases from J; bases unmatched to any gene: 7. This CDR3 contains 17 residues. Germline loops: CDR1 SGDLS, CDR2 YYNGEE. The CDR3 region is CASSGGTGPYSNQPQHF. The CDR3 DNA sequence: TGTGCCAGCAGCGGAGGGACAGGGCCTTATAGCAATCAGCCCCAGCATTTT.

This chain links TRBV6-5 with TRBJ1-1; TRBD1 matches at 8 bases. CDR1 and CDR2 from the germline V gene are MNHEY and SVGAGI. This CDR3 is 11 amino acids long. The ends lost 6 bases at V and 11 bases at J; junction bases unmatched: 5. CDR3 DNA sequence: TGTGCCAGCAGAACCCAGGGGGCTGCTTTCTTT. Protein sequence: CASRTQGAAFF.

J is TRBJ1-3 and V is TRBV6-5; D is undetermined. Between the trimmed V and J ends, which lost 7 bases and 0 bases, there was a span of 10 bases. Germline-derived CDR1 and CDR2 are MNHEY and SVGAGI. This CDR3 comprises 14 residues. The DNA of the CDR3 is TGTGCCAGCACAGAACACCACTCTGGAAACACCATATATTTT. It encodes CASTEHHSGNTIYF.

This chain uses TRBV18 with TRBJ2-4; no reliable D call. Trimming pared 5 bases from V and 1 base from J, leaving 15 bases between. The CDR3 runs to 16 residues. The V gene's germline CDR1 is KGHSH and CDR2 LQKENI. CDR3 amino acids: CASSEYRPQAKNIQYF. Here the CDR3 DNA reads TGTGCCAGCTCAGAGTACCGACCCCAGGCCAAAAACATTCAGTACTTC.

The chain employs TRBV29-1 and TRBJ2-5, with D perhaps TRBD2 (5 bases). Germline values: CDR1 SQVTM, CDR2 ANQGSEA. CDR3 length equals 12 residues. Trimming removed 5 bases from V and 5 bases from J, with 12 bases in between. The CDR3 reads CSVMGSRETQYF. As DNA, the CDR3 is TGCAGCGTTATGGGGAGTCGGGAGACCCAGTACTTC.

The chain couples TRBV30 to TRBJ1-2, with a weak D call TRBD1 (6 bases). CDR3 length equals 15 residues. V gave up 4 bases and J gave up 0 bases, with 15 bases separating them. From germline, CDR1 is GTSNPN and CDR2 SVGIG (reference sequence). CDR3 amino acids: CAWNGGLTANYGYTF. DNA for the CDR3: TGTGCCTGGAACGGGGGCCTGACCGCTAACTATGGCTACACCTTC.

The V gene is TRBV30, the J gene TRBJ2-7; no clear D. Between the trimmed V and J ends, which lost 2 bases and 2 bases, there was a span of 4 bases. The V gene's germline CDR1 is GTSNPN and CDR2 SVGIG (reference sequence). The CDR3 has 11 amino acids. In DNA, the CDR3 is TGTGCCTGGAGTAACCCCTACGAGCAGTACTTC. Protein product: CAWSNPYEQYF.

The count of this clone is one. The chain joins TRBV19 to TRBJ2-2, with TRBD1 matching 9 bases. Trimming cost V 6 bases and J 1 base; bases outside gene matches: 6. Germline V gene sequence: CDR1 LNHDA, CDR2 SQIVND (reference sequence). This CDR3 has 16 residues. Written as DNA, the CDR3 is TGTGCCAGTAGCAGCCCGACAGGGGGGAACACCGGGGAGCTGTTTTTT. Its protein product is CASSSPTGGNTGELFF.

The rearrangement links TRBV11-2 to TRBJ2-7; 9 positions agree with TRBD2. The germline gives CDR1 SGHAT, CDR2 FQNNGV. Losses at the gene ends were 5 bases for V and 5 bases for J; bases not matched to a gene: 13. This CDR3 region has 16 residues. The CDR3 region is CASSPLGLAGLDEQYF. CDR3 DNA: TGTGCCAGCAGCCCCCTAGGTCTAGCGGGGTTGGACGAGCAGTACTTC.